These 4 T cell receptor beta chains share one sample of origin, sequenced in a study of shared clonotypes between healthy human individuals. As defined, naive CD8 cells were CD45RO-negative and positively selected for CCR7, with terminally differentiated effector memory CD45RA+ cells excluded. Assay used: immunoSEQ multiplex PCR; TCRdb lists only in-frame clones, some missing. The sample shows around 2.1 million clones, just over 90% of them seen only once. Sequencing was carried out using naive CD8+ T cells from PBMCs. These receptors were taken from a young man in good health. Some clones in this sample may be carry-over from other donors' samples.

The chain's CDR3 is CASSLEIPVTDTQYF. For the CDR3, the DNA is TGCGCCAGCAGCTTGGAGATTCCCGTGACAGATACGCAGTATTTT. This chain links TRBV5-1 with TRBJ2-3; D is unresolved. CDR1 is SGHRS, CDR2 YFSETQ, per germline. This CDR3 region has 15 residues. V gave up 0 bases and J gave up 3 bases, with 11 bases separating them.

This chain links TRBV28 with TRBJ2-7; 10 bases match TRBD2. V gave up 3 bases and J gave up 0 bases; unmatched junction bases: 11. In germline, CDR1 is MDHEN, CDR2 SYDVKM. The CDR3 loop spans 18 amino acids. The CDR3 region has the DNA TGTGCCAGCAGTTTTAACCTAGCGGGAGATCTAGTCTCCTACGAGCAGTACTTC. Translated, it gives CASSFNLAGDLVSYEQYF.

V usage is TRBV5-6 and J usage is TRBJ2-2, with 10 bases identical to TRBD1. Trimming at V came to 5 bases and at J to 4 bases, leaving 8 bases not matched to a gene. This CDR3 contains 16 residues. CDR1 and CDR2 from the germline V gene are SGHDT and YYEEEE. The DNA of the CDR3 is TGTGCCAGCAGTCCCCGGGACAGGGGCCTCACCGGGGAGCTGTTTTTT. It specifies CASSPRDRGLTGELFF.

CDR3 residues: CASSDAGRPNTEAFF. DNA for the CDR3: TGTGCCAGCAGTGACGCGGGACGGCCGAACACTGAAGCTTTCTTT. This chain links TRBV2 with TRBJ1-1; TRBD1 is a possible D gene (5 bases). Looked up from germline, CDR1 is SNHLY and CDR2 is FYNNEI. V was shortened by 3 bases and J by 1 base, with 12 bases between the two germline ends. This CDR3 has 15 amino acids.